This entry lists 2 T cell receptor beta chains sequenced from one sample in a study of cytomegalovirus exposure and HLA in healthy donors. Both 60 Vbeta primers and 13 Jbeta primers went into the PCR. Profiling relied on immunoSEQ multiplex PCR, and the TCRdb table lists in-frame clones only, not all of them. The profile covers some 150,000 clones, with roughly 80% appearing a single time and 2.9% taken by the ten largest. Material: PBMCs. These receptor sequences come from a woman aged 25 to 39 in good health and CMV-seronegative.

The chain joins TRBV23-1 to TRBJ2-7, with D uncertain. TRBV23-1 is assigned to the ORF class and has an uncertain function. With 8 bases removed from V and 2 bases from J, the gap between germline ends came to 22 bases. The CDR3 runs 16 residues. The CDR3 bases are TGCGCCAGCGACCACTATGAAGACCCCGACCCCTACGAGCAGTACTTC. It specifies CASDHYEDPDPYEQYF.

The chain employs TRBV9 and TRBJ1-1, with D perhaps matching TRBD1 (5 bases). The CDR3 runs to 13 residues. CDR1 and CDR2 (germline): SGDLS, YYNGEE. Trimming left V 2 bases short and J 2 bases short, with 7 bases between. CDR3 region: CASSVDSNTEAFF. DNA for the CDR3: TGTGCCAGCAGCGTCGACAGTAACACTGAAGCTTTCTTT.